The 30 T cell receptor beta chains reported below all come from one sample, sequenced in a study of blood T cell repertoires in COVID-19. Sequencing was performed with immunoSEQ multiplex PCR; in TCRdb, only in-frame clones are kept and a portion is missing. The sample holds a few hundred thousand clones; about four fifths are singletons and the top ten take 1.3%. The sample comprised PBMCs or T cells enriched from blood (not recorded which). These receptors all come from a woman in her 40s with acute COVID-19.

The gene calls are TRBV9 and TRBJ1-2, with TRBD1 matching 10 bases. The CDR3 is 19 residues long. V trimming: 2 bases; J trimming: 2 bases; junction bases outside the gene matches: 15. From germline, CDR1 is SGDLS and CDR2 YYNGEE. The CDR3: CASSVSSLTDRGRNYGYTF. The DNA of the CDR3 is TGTGCCAGCAGCGTCAGCTCCCTCACTGACAGGGGGCGCAACTATGGCTACACCTTC.

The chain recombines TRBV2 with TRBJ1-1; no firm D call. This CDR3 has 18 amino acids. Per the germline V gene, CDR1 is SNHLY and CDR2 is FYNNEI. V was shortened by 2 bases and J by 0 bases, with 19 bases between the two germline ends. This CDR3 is CASSEIELVAAMNTEAFF. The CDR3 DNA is TGTGCCAGCAGTGAAATAGAGTTAGTAGCAGCAATGAACACTGAAGCTTTCTTT.

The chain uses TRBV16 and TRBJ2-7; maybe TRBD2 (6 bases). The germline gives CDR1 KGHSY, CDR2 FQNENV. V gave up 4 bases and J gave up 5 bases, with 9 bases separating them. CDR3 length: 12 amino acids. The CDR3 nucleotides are TGTGCCAGCAGCCTAGGAGGGGACGAGCAGTACTTC. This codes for CASSLGGDEQYF.

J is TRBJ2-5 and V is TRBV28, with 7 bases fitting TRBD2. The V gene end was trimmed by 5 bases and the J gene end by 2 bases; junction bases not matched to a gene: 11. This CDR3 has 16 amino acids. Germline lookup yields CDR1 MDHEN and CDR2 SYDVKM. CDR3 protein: CASSPHSAGEQETQYF. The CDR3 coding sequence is TGTGCCAGCAGTCCTCATTCCGCGGGAGAACAAGAGACCCAGTACTTC.

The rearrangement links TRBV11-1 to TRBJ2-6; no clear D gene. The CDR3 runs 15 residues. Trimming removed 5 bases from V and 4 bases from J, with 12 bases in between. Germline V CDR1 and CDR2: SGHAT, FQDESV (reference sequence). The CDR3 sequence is CASSVYGYGANVLTF. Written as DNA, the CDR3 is TGTGCCAGCAGCGTTTACGGGTACGGGGCCAACGTCCTGACTTTC.

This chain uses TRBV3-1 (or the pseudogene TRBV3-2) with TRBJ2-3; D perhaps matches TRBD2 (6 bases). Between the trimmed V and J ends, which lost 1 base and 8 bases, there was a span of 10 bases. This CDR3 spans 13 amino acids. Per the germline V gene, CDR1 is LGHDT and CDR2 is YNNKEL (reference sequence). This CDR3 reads CASSQGRGGTQYF. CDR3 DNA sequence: TGTGCCAGCAGCCAAGGGCGGGGAGGTACGCAGTATTTT.

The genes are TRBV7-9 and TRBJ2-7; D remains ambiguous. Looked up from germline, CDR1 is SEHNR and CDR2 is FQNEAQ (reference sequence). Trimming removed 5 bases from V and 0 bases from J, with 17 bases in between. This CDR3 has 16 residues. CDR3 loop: CASSPRLGRSSYEQYF. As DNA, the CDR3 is TGTGCCAGCAGCCCAAGGTTGGGCAGAAGCTCCTACGAGCAGTACTTC.

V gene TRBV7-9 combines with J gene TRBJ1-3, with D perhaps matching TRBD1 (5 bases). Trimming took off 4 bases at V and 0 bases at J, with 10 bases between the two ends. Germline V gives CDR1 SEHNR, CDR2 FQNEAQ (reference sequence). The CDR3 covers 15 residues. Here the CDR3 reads CASSSWGDSGNTIYF. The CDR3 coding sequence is TGTGCCAGCAGCTCATGGGGGGACTCTGGAAACACCATATATTTT.

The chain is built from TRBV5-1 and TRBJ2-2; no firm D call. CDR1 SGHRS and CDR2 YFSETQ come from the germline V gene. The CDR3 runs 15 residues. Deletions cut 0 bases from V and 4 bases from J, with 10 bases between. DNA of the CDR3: TGCGCCAGCAGCTTGGCCCTTAGTGGCACCGGGGAGCTGTTTTTT. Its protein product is CASSLALSGTGELFF.

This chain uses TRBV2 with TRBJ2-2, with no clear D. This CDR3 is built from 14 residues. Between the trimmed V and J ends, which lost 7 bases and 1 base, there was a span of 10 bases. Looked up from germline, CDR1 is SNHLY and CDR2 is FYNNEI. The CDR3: CASNGVLNTGELFF. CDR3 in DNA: TGTGCCAGCAACGGAGTCCTGAACACCGGGGAGCTGTTTTTT.

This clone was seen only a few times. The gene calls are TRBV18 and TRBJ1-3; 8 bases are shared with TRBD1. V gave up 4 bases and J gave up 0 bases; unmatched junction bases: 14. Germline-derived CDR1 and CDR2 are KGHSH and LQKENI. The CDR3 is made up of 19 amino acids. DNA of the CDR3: TGTGCCAGCTCACAAATAGGACAGGGCCAAACCCACTCTGGAAACACCATATATTTT. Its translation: CASSQIGQGQTHSGNTIYF.

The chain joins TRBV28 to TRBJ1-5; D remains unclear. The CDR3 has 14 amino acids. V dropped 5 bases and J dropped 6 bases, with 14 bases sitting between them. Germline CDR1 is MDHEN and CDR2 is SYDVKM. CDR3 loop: CASSPSAGSQPQHF. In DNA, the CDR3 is TGTGCCAGCAGTCCGAGCGCGGGAAGTCAGCCCCAGCATTTT.

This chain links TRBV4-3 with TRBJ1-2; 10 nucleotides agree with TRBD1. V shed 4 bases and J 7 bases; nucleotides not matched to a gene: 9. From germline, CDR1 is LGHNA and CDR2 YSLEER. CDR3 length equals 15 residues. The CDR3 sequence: CASSPGQGVGSGYTF. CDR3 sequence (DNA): TGCGCCAGCAGCCCCGGACAGGGGGTCGGGAGTGGCTACACCTTC.

The CDR3 here is CATSADRGSYEQYF. The DNA for the CDR3 is TGTGCCACCAGCGCCGACAGGGGTTCCTACGAGCAGTACTTC. This rearrangement joins TRBV15 to TRBJ2-7; 8 bases are a match to TRBD1. The germline V gene encodes CDR1 LNHNV and CDR2 YYDKDF (reference sequence). CDR3 length equals 14 residues. The trim removed 5 bases at V and 1 base at J, leaving 4 bases unmatched.

The CDR3 region is CASSARSLRVTETQYF. The DNA for the CDR3 is TGTGCCAGCAGCGCTCGATCGCTCAGGGTTACAGAGACCCAGTACTTC. J is TRBJ2-5 and V is TRBV13, with D possibly matching TRBD1 (5 bases). Trimming shortened V by 5 bases and J by 4 bases, and 20 bases separated the two germline ends. This CDR3 is built from 16 residues. Germline V gene sequence: CDR1 PRHDT, CDR2 FYEKMQ (reference sequence).

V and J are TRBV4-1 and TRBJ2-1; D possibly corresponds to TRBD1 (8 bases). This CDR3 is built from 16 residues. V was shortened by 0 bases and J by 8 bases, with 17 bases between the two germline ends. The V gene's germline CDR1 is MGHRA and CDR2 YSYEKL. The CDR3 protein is CASSQDRQGRGYEQFF. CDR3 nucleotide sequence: TGCGCCAGCAGCCAAGACCGACAGGGGAGGGGGTATGAGCAGTTCTTC.

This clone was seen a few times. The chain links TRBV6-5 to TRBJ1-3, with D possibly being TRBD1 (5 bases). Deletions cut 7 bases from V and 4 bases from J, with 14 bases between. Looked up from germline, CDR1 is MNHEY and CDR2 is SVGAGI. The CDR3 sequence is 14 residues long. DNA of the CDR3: TGTGCCAGCACGTTGACAGTTTCGGGAAACACCATATATTTT. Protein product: CASTLTVSGNTIYF.

CDR3 DNA: TGTGCCAGCAGTTTAGGCGGCAGCTCGTCCTACGAGCAGTACTTC. Protein: CASSLGGSSSYEQYF. The rearrangement uses TRBV28 and TRBJ2-7; D unresolved. Trimming took 2 bases from V and 1 from J, leaving 12 bases between them. Germline CDR1 reads MDHEN; CDR2 reads SYDVKM. CDR3 length: 15 amino acids.

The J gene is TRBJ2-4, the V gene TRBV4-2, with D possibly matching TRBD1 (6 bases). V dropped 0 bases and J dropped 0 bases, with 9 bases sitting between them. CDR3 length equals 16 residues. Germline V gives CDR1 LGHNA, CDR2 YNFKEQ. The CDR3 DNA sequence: TGTGCCAGCAGCCAAGAACAGGGCCTAGCCAAAAACATTCAGTACTTC. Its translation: CASSQEQGLAKNIQYF.

CDR3 DNA: TGTGCCAGCAGCGCGCTAGCGGGGTACCAAGAGACCCAGTACTTC. Encoded protein: CASSALAGYQETQYF. The chain has TRBV9 and TRBJ2-5, with TRBD2 matching 9 bases. The CDR3 has 15 residues. The V gene's germline CDR1 is SGDLS and CDR2 YYNGEE. The V and J ends lost 3 bases and 0 bases, in that order; junction bases with no gene match: 3.

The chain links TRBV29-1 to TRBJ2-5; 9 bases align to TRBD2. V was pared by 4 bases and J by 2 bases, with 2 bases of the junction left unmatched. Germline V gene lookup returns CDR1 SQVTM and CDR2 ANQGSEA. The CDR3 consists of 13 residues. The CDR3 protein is CSVGSGGQETQYF. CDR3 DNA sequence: TGCAGCGTTGGTAGCGGGGGACAAGAGACCCAGTACTTC.

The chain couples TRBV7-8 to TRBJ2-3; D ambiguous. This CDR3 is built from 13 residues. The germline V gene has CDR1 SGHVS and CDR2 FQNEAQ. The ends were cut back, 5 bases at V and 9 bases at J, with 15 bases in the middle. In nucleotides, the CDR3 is TGTGCCAGCAGCCAGGAGAGAGTAGTCACGCAGTATTTT. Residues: CASSQERVVTQYF.

CDR3 DNA: TGTGCCAGCAGCCTCCACCCACAGGATAACAATCAGCCCCAGCATTTT. Translated, it gives CASSLHPQDNNQPQHF. The rearrangement joins TRBV3-1 (or the pseudogene TRBV3-2) to TRBJ1-5, with D perhaps TRBD1 (5 bases). V shed 4 bases and J shed 3 bases, with 16 bases lying between them. CDR1 and CDR2 from the germline V gene are LGHDT and YNNKEL (reference sequence). This CDR3 is 16 amino acids long.

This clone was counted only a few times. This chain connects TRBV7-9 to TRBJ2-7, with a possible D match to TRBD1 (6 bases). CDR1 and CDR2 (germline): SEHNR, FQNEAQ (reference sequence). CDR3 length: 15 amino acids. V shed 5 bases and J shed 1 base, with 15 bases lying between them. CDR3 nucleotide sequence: TGTGCCAGCAGCCAGATCTCGACAGGTTCCTACGAGCAGTACTTC. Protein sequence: CASSQISTGSYEQYF.

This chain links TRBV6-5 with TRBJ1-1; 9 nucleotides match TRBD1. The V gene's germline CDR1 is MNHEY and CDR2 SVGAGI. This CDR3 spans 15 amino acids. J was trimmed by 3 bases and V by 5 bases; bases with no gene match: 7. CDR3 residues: CASSKQGQGHTEAFF. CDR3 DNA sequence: TGTGCCAGCAGTAAACAGGGACAGGGCCACACTGAAGCTTTCTTT.

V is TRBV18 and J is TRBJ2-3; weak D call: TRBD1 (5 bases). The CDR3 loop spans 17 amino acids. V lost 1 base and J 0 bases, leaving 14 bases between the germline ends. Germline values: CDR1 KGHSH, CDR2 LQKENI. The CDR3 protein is CASSPLRQGTSTDTQYF. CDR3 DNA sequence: TGTGCCAGCTCACCACTGCGGCAGGGCACTAGCACAGATACGCAGTATTTT.

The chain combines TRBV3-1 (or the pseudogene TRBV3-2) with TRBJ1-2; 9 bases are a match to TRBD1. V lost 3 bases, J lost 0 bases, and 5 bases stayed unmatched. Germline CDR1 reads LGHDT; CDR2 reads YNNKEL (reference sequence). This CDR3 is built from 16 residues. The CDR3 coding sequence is TGTGCCAGCAGCCAGGAAACAGGGGGCCCTAACTATGGCTACACCTTC. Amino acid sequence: CASSQETGGPNYGYTF.

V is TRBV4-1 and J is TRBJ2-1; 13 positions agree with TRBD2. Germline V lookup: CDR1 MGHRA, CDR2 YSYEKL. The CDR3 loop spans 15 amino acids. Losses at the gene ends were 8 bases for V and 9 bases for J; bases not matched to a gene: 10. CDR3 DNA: TGCGCCAGCCGAGGGACTAGCGGGATTGGAGGTGAGCAGTTCTTC. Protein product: CASRGTSGIGGEQFF.

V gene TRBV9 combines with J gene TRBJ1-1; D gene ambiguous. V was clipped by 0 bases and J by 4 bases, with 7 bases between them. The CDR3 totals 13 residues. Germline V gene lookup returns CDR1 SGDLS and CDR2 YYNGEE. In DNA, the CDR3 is TGTGCCAGCAGCGTAGTTGGGAGCACTGAAGCTTTCTTT. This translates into CASSVVGSTEAFF.

Written as DNA, the CDR3 is TGTGCCAGCAGTTACCTGGTAGCCAATCAGCCCCAGCATTTT. It yields the protein CASSYLVANQPQHF. The gene calls are TRBV6-6 and TRBJ1-5; D call uncertain. Trimming left V 2 bases short and J 3 bases short, with 8 bases between. This CDR3 region has 14 residues. CDR1 MNHNY and CDR2 SVGAGI come from the germline V gene (reference sequence).